These T cell receptor beta chains were read from a single sample in a study of blood T cell repertoires in COVID-19. Sequencing was performed with immunoSEQ multiplex PCR; in TCRdb, only in-frame clones are kept and a portion is missing. This repertoire shows around 110,000 clones, around four fifths found once; its top ten account for over 2%. Sequenced material: peripheral blood. The receptors here all came from a man aged 25 to 40 with acute or convalescent COVID-19. Both conserved end residues are part of each CDR3. A D gene is named only where the DNA matches it firmly. Clone size is stated in some rows and not others, as once, few, many or a class when expanded.

TRBV6-4,TRBJ2-3,TRBD2,-,CASSEEEVTSGGLTDTQYF,TGTGCCAGCAGTGAGGAGGAGGTTACTAGCGGGGGCCTGACAGATACGCAGTATTTT
TRBV3-1/TRBV3-2,TRBJ1-2,TRBD1,once,CASSPTGAYGYTF,TGTGCCAGCAGCCCGACAGGGGCCTATGGCTACACCTTC
TRBV19,TRBJ1-1,-,-,CASTKTENTEAFF,TGTGCCAGTACAAAGACAGAGAACACTGAAGCTTTCTTT
TRBV25-1,TRBJ1-1,-,-,CASSESRGLDTEAFF,TGTGCCAGCAGTGAATCCAGGGGATTGGACACTGAAGCTTTCTTT
TRBV11-2,TRBJ1-6,-,-,CASSSNSPLHF,TGTGCCAGCAGCTCAAATTCACCCCTCCACTTT
TRBV29-1,TRBJ2-5,-,-,CSVEDPLDSQETQYF,TGCAGCGTTGAAGACCCTTTGGACAGCCAAGAGACCCAGTACTTC
TRBV25-1,TRBJ2-2,TRBD1,few,CASGWTGSTGELFF,TGTGCCAGCGGTTGGACAGGGTCCACCGGGGAGCTGTTTTTT
TRBV7-3,TRBJ2-7,TRBD2,-,CASSPQAGPSYEQYF,TGTGCCAGCAGCCCCCAAGCGGGGCCCTCCTACGAGCAGTACTTC
TRBV6-5,TRBJ1-2,-,-,CASSTGTYGYTF,TGTGCCAGCAGTACCGGTACTTATGGCTACACCTTC
TRBV18,TRBJ2-2,-,-,CASSPFSGPRAGELFF,TGTGCCAGCTCACCATTCAGCGGACCTCGGGCTGGGGAGCTGTTTTTT
TRBV5-1,TRBJ2-1,TRBD1,once,CASSSTGESYNEQFF,TGCGCCAGCAGCTCCACAGGGGAATCCTACAATGAGCAGTTCTTC
TRBV6-5,TRBJ1-5,TRBD1,few,CASSPGQGARQPQHF,TGTGCCAGCAGTCCGGGACAGGGCGCTCGACAGCCCCAGCATTTT
TRBV6-5,TRBJ1-5,TRBD1,-,CASRPGTGGDQPQHF,TGTGCCAGCAGACCCGGGACAGGGGGCGACCAGCCCCAGCATTTT
TRBV10-3,TRBJ2-7,-,-,CAISSRVSYEQYF,TGTGCCATCAGCAGCAGGGTTTCCTACGAGCAGTACTTC
TRBV4-3,TRBJ2-6,-,-,CASSQESSGGANVLTF,TGCGCCAGCAGCCAAGAAAGCTCGGGGGGGGCCAACGTCCTGACTTTC
TRBV5-3,TRBJ1-5,TRBD1,-,CARSQKLTGSSNQPQHF,TGTGCCAGAAGCCAAAAATTGACAGGGAGTAGCAATCAGCCCCAGCATTTT
TRBV5-4,TRBJ1-2,-,-,CASSLSPTSYPNYGYTF,TGTGCCAGCAGCTTGTCCCCGACATCCTATCCTAACTATGGCTACACCTTC